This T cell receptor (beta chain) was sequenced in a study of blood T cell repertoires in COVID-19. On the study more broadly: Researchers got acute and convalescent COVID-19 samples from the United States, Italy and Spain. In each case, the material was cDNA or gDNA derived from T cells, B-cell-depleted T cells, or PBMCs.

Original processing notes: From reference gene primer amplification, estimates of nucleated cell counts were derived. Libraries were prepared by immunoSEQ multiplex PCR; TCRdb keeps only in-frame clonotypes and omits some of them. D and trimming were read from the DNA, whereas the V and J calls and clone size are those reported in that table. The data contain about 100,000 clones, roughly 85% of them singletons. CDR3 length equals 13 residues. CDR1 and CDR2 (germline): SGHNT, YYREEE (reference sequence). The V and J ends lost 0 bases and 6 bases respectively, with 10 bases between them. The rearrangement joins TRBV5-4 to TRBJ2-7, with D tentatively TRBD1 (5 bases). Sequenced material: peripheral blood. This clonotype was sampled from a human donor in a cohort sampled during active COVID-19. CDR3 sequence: CASSLVGVAEQYF. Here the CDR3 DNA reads TGTGCCAGCAGCTTGGTAGGGGTCGCCGAGCAGTACTTC.